This T cell receptor (beta chain) comes out of a study of blood T cell repertoires in COVID-19. About the study: Collection of acute and convalescent COVID-19 samples took place in the United States, Italy and Spain. T cells, B-cell-depleted T cells, or PBMCs supplied cDNA or gDNA.

This clone has just a few counts. Original handling: Nucleated cell number was recorded as an estimate derived from reference gene primer amplification. Sequencing used immunoSEQ multiplex PCR; TCRdb keeps in-frame clones, though not all of them. That table furnishes V, J and clone size, whereas the DNA furnished D and trimming. This table holds 150,000 to 200,000 clones, approximately 89% found once. Germline CDR1 SGHDN, CDR2 FVKESK. V lost 2 bases and J lost 7; bases outside the gene matches: 1. The CDR3 extends over 13 amino acids. The sequenced sample consisted of peripheral blood. The chain combines TRBV14 with TRBJ1-3, with TRBD1 matching over 8 bases. This clonotype was obtained from a man between 65 and 85 years old with acute or convalescent COVID-19. CDR3 sequence (DNA): TGTGCCAGCAGCCAAAACAGGGGGAACACCATATATTTT. Translation gives CASSQNRGNTIYF.